The 21 T cell receptor beta chains given below trace back to one sample, sequenced in a study of cytomegalovirus exposure and HLA in healthy donors (dated by TCRdb to about 2017). Libraries were made using the immunoSEQ multiplex PCR assay. The multiplex PCR relied on a mix of 60 forward primers for TCR Vbeta segments and 13 reverse primers for TCR Jbeta segments. Drawn from immuneACCESS, this table holds only the in-frame rearrangements with V and J called that TCRdb kept. Clones are partly lost; checked studies trace under half to an unresolved V gene and leave the rest unexplained. The sample table shows fewer than 150,000 clones, and roughly three quarters are seen once. The ten top clones hold around 2% of the sample. Sequencing was performed on PBMCs. All receptors derive from a young man in good health and CMV-seronegative.

The gene calls are TRBV5-1 and TRBJ1-1; 9 nucleotides line up with TRBD1. CDR3 length: 18 amino acids. Germline assignment: CDR1 SGHRS and CDR2 YFSETQ. Losses at the gene ends were 4 bases for V and 0 bases for J; bases not matched to a gene: 13. The CDR3 bases are TGCGCCAGCAGCCGCTCTACGACAGGGGGGTTCATGAACACTGAAGCTTTCTTT. Its translation: CASSRSTTGGFMNTEAFF.

This rearrangement joins TRBV7-6 to TRBJ2-1; 13 positions match TRBD2. Germline-derived CDR1 and CDR2 are SGHVS and FNYEAQ. Trimming cost V 5 bases and J 7 bases; bases outside gene matches: 8. The CDR3 is 16 amino acids. The chain's CDR3 is CASSPKTSGRSNEQFF. In DNA, the CDR3 is TGTGCCAGCAGCCCCAAGACTAGCGGGAGGAGTAATGAGCAGTTCTTC.

The chain links TRBV7-9 to TRBJ2-1; D is uncertain. Germline CDR1 SEHNR, CDR2 FQNEAQ (reference sequence). There are 16 residues in the CDR3. V shed 3 bases and J shed 0 bases, with 12 bases lying between them. For the CDR3, the DNA is TGTGCCAGCAGCTTTTACAAGTCGTCCTCCTACAATGAGCAGTTCTTC. This gives the protein CASSFYKSSSYNEQFF.

This rearrangement joins TRBV5-1 to TRBJ1-2, with TRBD1 identical over 9 bases. CDR3 length equals 14 residues. Trimming took 4 bases from V and 8 from J; bases not matched to a gene: 9. Germline V gene lookup returns CDR1 SGHRS and CDR2 YFSETQ. In DNA form, the CDR3 reads TGCGCCAGCAGCGGTATGCCGGGACAGGGAGGCTACACCTTC. Its translation: CASSGMPGQGGYTF.

The CDR3 protein is CASRLPTGGASGELFF. CDR3 DNA: TGTGCAAGTCGCTTACCTACAGGGGGCGCGTCCGGGGAGCTGTTTTTT. This rearrangement joins TRBV12-2 to TRBJ2-2; TRBD1 is taken as the D call from the table, unchecked against the DNA. TRBV12-2 is listed as a pseudogene. The CDR3 contains 16 residues.

The chain is built from TRBV27 and TRBJ2-7, with a tentative D call TRBD2 (6 bases). The CDR3 spans 14 residues. Between the trimmed V and J ends, which lost 3 bases and 2 bases, there was a span of 11 bases. The germline V gene has CDR1 MNHEY and CDR2 SMNVEV (reference sequence). CDR3 coding DNA: TGTGCCAGCAGTTTCAGCGGGCGCCCCTACGAGCAGTACTTC. Residues: CASSFSGRPYEQYF.

This clone came up a few times. The rearrangement uses TRBV7-9 and TRBJ1-1; 12 bases agree with TRBD1. The CDR3 is made up of 16 amino acids. The junction had 10 bases not matched to a gene; V was cut back by 8 bases and J by 3 bases. Per germline, CDR1 SEHNR and CDR2 FQNEAQ (reference sequence). CDR3 DNA: TGTGCCAGCGGGCCGGGACAGGGGGCGCGAGACACTGAAGCTTTCTTT. It specifies CASGPGQGARDTEAFF.

The chain is built from TRBV15 and TRBJ2-7, with 7 bases identical to TRBD1. Germline CDR1 reads LNHNV; CDR2 reads YYDKDF (reference sequence). V dropped 0 bases and J dropped 0; count of bases not matched to a gene: 5. The CDR3 has 16 amino acids. The CDR3: CATSRDKRDSSYEQYF. CDR3 sequence (DNA): TGTGCCACCAGCAGAGATAAAAGGGACAGCTCCTACGAGCAGTACTTC.

The chain couples TRBV6-1 to TRBJ1-2; no definite D call. CDR3 length: 10 amino acids. Germline lookup yields CDR1 MNHNS and CDR2 SASEGT. The V gene lost 7 bases and the J gene lost 5 bases, with 5 bases spanning the gap. The CDR3 is CASNQYGYTF. The CDR3 region has the DNA TGTGCCAGCAATCAGTATGGCTACACCTTC.

The chain is built from TRBV9 and TRBJ2-5; 10 bases map to TRBD1. There are 15 residues in the CDR3. Germline CDR1 and CDR2: SGDLS and YYNGEE. Losses at the gene ends were 2 bases for V and 5 bases for J; bases not matched to a gene: 6. The CDR3 DNA follows: TGTGCCAGCAGCGTTCGGACAGGGGGGAGGGAGACCCAGTACTTC. It is translated as CASSVRTGGRETQYF.

The genes are TRBV30 and TRBJ2-1; TRBD1 might be the D (5 bases). Trimming shortened V by 4 bases and J by 3 bases, and 10 bases separated the two germline ends. CDR1 and CDR2 (germline): GTSNPN, SVGIG (reference sequence). The CDR3 consists of 13 residues. The CDR3 region is CAWMGQGYNEQFF. CDR3 in DNA: TGTGCCTGGATGGGGCAGGGCTACAATGAGCAGTTCTTC.

The chain recombines TRBV2 with TRBJ2-1; 8 bases line up with TRBD1. Germline-derived CDR1 and CDR2 are SNHLY and FYNNEI. V shed 5 bases, J shed 7 bases, and the junction held 7 bases outside the gene matches. The CDR3 totals 14 residues. DNA of the CDR3: TGTGCCAGCAGTTCCGGGACAGGCTCAAATGAGCAGTTCTTC. Its protein product is CASSSGTGSNEQFF.

V usage is TRBV18 and J usage is TRBJ2-1; 11 nucleotides align to TRBD1. The CDR3 runs to 14 residues. Germline V CDR1 and CDR2: KGHSH, LQKENI. The ends lost 6 bases at V and 6 bases at J; junction bases unmatched: 4. Here the CDR3 reads CASSPGTGGNEQFF. CDR3 DNA sequence: TGTGCCAGCTCCCCCGGGACAGGGGGCAATGAGCAGTTCTTC.

The chain recombines TRBV7-8 with TRBJ2-7, with D uncertain. From germline, CDR1 is SGHVS and CDR2 FQNEAQ. V lost 2 bases to trimming and J lost 3 bases, with 23 bases between them. There are 18 residues in the CDR3. The CDR3 sequence is CASSLSAPAREEYYEQYF. The CDR3 DNA is TGTGCCAGCAGCTTAAGCGCTCCGGCTAGAGAAGAGTACTACGAGCAGTACTTC.

This chain connects TRBV27 to TRBJ2-1, with 7 bases matching TRBD2. Germline trimming cut 5 bases from V and 5 bases from J; bases unmatched to any gene: 12. CDR1 is MNHEY and CDR2 is SMNVEV in the germline V gene (reference sequence). CDR3 length equals 16 residues. The CDR3 region has the DNA TGTGCCAGCAGTCAAGACCGCGGGAGAGGTAACAATGAGCAGTTCTTC. It specifies CASSQDRGRGNNEQFF.

The chain uses TRBV7-9 and TRBJ2-7, with D possibly TRBD1 on 5 matching bases. Trimming took off 4 bases at V and 4 bases at J, with 17 bases between the two ends. The CDR3 sequence is 15 residues long. The germline V gene encodes CDR1 SEHNR and CDR2 FQNEAQ (reference sequence). The CDR3 sequence is CASSSPEGAGYEQYF. Written as DNA, the CDR3 is TGTGCCAGCAGCTCCCCGGAAGGGGCCGGGTACGAGCAGTACTTC.

The rearrangement links TRBV28 to TRBJ1-4, with 7 bases that match TRBD1. Losses at the gene ends were 5 bases for V and 2 bases for J; bases not matched to a gene: 8. CDR3 length: 16 residues. Per the germline V gene, CDR1 is MDHEN and CDR2 is SYDVKM. CDR3 DNA: TGTGCCAGCAGTCTCTACAGGGGACGGACTAATGAAAAACTGTTTTTT. This encodes CASSLYRGRTNEKLFF.

The chain employs TRBV28 and TRBJ2-3; 14 nucleotides line up with TRBD2. The length of the CDR3 is 16 residues. Germline CDR1 MDHEN, CDR2 SYDVKM. The V and J ends lost 5 bases and 11 bases, in that order; junction bases with no gene match: 12. This CDR3 is CASSPSTSGRVLEQYF. The CDR3 region has the DNA TGTGCCAGCAGTCCCTCGACTAGCGGGAGGGTGTTGGAGCAGTATTTT.

The J gene is TRBJ2-3, the V gene TRBV9; TRBD2 matches 8 bases. The CDR3 spans 15 residues. Trimming took 1 base from V and 3 from J; bases not matched to a gene: 4. Germline CDR1 reads SGDLS; CDR2 reads YYNGEE. The CDR3 here is CASSVSGSGTDTQYF. The CDR3 DNA is TGTGCCAGCAGCGTAAGCGGGAGTGGGACAGATACGCAGTATTTT.

This clone was recorded once. A read error may produce the germline difference seen at one junction end. This CDR3 is also generated by other DNA sequences in the sample. The chain carries TRBV9 and TRBJ2-3; TRBD2 aligns across 10 bases. CDR1 is SGDLS and CDR2 is YYNGEE in the germline V gene. The CDR3 is 16 residues long. CDR3 nucleotide sequence: TGTGCCAGCAGTGTAGGAGCGGGAGGGCCTGGAGATACGCAGTATTTT. This encodes CASSVGAGGPGDTQYF.

V and J are TRBV11-2 and TRBJ2-2, with 9 bases matching TRBD2. Germline loops: CDR1 SGHAT, CDR2 FQNNGV. The trim removed 0 bases at V and 9 bases at J, leaving 8 bases unmatched. There are 16 residues in the CDR3. CDR3 residues: CASSLDRASGERELFF. The DNA of the CDR3 is TGTGCCAGCAGCTTAGATCGGGCTAGCGGGGAGCGGGAGCTGTTTTTT. Combining the CDR3 with reference TRBV11-2 and TRBJ2-2 gives the whole variable domain EAGVAQSPRYKIIEKRQSVAFWCNPISGHATLYWYQQILGQGPKLLIQFQNNGVVDDSQLPKDRFSAERLKGVDSTLKIQPAKLEDSAVYLCASSLDRASGERELFFGEGSRLTVL.